One T cell receptor (beta chain) is described in this entry. The record originates from a study of graft-versus-host responses after intestinal transplantation. Across the study: Isolated intestinal, liver-intestinal, or multivisceral transplants were what recipients had. Study observations and caveats: Among recipient marrow samples, GvH clones were found; some appeared first in ileum or blood. Peak circulating GvH clone levels tracked with early post-transplant HvG declines.

Plating of 200,000 CFSE-labeled responder cells was done together with 200,000 irradiated, violet-dye-labeled stimulator cells. TCRdb's copy holds only in-frame clones and misses some; the assay was immunoSEQ multiplex PCR. Of 13,000 to 15,000 clones listed, about 36% were seen once; the top ten hold around 1.1%. Sequenced here: alloreactive CD4+ T cells from a mixed lymphocyte reaction culture, sampled before intestinal transplant. Documented subset: CFSE-low proliferating T cells sorted from roughly 6-day pre-transplant mixed lymphocyte reaction (GvH or HvG direction). The TCR was taken from a human patient who received an intestinal transplant.

Here the CDR3 DNA reads TGTGCCAGCAGTGAAGCGGGGGGTTCCTATGGCTACACCTTC. Protein product: CASSEAGGSYGYTF. The chain is built from TRBV6-1 and TRBJ1-2, with D perhaps TRBD1 (5 bases). The CDR3 sequence is 14 residues long. The V gene lost 0 bases and the J gene lost 4 bases, with 9 bases spanning the gap. CDR1 and CDR2 (germline): MNHNS, SASEGT.